These 4 T cell receptor beta chains share one sample of origin, sequenced in a study of T cell repertoires in cytomegalovirus infection (dated by TCRdb to about 2019). Taken with the paper, the label for treatment or condition translates to: in vitro stimulation with specific CMV peptide epitopes to enrich CMV-specific T cells. These receptors' targets are unknown. Sequencing was performed on an Illumina HiSeq 1500. TCRdb reworked the public reads: Q25 trimming with fastp, MiXCR clone assembly, productive beta chains retained. Rows are unified per CDR3 protein, each entry keeping the most common DNA and genes. The sample table lists about 160,000 distinct CDR3 sequences, less than 25% of them with a count of one. Of the sample, 25% falls within the top ten clones. This sample comprised CD8+ T cells from cultured PBMCs, obtained from culture after CMV antigen stimulation. The receptors shown here come from a human donor in good health (CMV status not recorded). Some clones in this sample may be carry-over from other donors' samples.

The genes are TRBV5-1 and TRBJ2-1, with D perhaps matching TRBD1 or TRBD2 (5 bases each). V was pared by 1 base and J by 2 bases, with 16 bases between. This CDR3 region has 17 residues. The germline V gene encodes CDR1 SGHRS and CDR2 YFSETQ. CDR3 protein: CASSLKGSRGAYNEQFF. DNA of the CDR3: TGCGCCAGCAGCTTGAAGGGTTCGAGAGGGGCCTACAATGAGCAGTTCTTC. The full variable domain, rest sourced from reference TRBV5-1 and TRBJ2-1, is KAGVTQTPRYLIKTRGQQVTLSCSPISGHRSVSWYQQTPGQGLQFLFEYFSETQRNKGNFPGRFSGRQFSNSRSEMNVSTLELGDSALYLCASSLKGSRGAYNEQFFGPGTRLTVL.

The gene calls are TRBV12-3 or TRBV12-4 and TRBJ1-2, with D possibly TRBD1 on 6 matching bases. The CDR3 consists of 13 residues. V was shortened by 4 bases and J by 7 bases, with 13 bases between the two germline ends. The CDR3 DNA reads as TGTGCCAGCAGTTCGCCGGGGGCCAGTGGCTACACCTTC. Protein sequence: CASSSPGASGYTF.

This clonotype was seen more than once but under ten times. CDR3 amino acids: CASSSAGSPRVVTDTQYF. CDR3 DNA sequence: TGTGCCAGCAGTTCGGCAGGGAGCCCCAGGGTGGTCACAGATACGCAGTATTTT. The rearrangement joins TRBV28 to TRBJ2-3; D may correspond to TRBD1 or TRBD2 (5 bases each). The CDR3 totals 18 residues. Germline V gene lookup returns CDR1 MDHEN and CDR2 SYDVKM. V was trimmed by 4 bases and J by 2 bases, leaving 22 bases between them.

The chain combines TRBV10-3 with TRBJ1-5; D not resolved. Germline CDR1 ENHRY, CDR2 SYGVKD. There are 13 residues in the CDR3. Trimming pared 3 bases from V and 4 bases from J, leaving 7 bases between. CDR3 region: CAISEGLNQPQHF. As DNA, the CDR3 is TGTGCCATCAGTGAAGGATTAAATCAGCCCCAGCATTTT.